Listed below are T cell receptor beta chains from one sample, sequenced in a study of CD8 T cells in ankylosing spondylitis. TCRdb reanalysed the 5' RACE reads using MiXCR and keeps one entry per CDR3 protein. The sample shows some 330,000 distinct CDR3 sequences, 7% to 9% of them seen only once. The sequenced sample consisted of blood, either unsorted or a sorted T cell fraction (not recorded which). Receptors were obtained from a male donor with ankylosing spondylitis. CDR3s include the opening cysteine and the closing phenylalanine or tryptophan. Each record gives: CDR3 length, V gene, D gene, J gene, clone size, CDR3 protein, CDR3 DNA. D genes are given only for firm matches. Size tells how often a clone was seen (once, few, many) or the class of an expanded clone, and some rows leave it out.

cdr3_length: 14; v_call: TRBV7-6; d_call: TRBD1; j_call: TRBJ1-1; clone_size: few; cdr3_aa: CASSQTGMNTEAFF; cdr3_nt: TGTGCCAGCAGTCAGACAGGGATGAACACTGAAGCTTTCTTT
cdr3_length: 14; v_call: TRBV18; d_call: NA; j_call: TRBJ2-3; clone_size: few; cdr3_aa: CASSPNRDTDTQYF; cdr3_nt: TGTGCCAGCTCACCCAACAGGGACACAGATACGCAGTATTTT
cdr3_length: 17; v_call: TRBV4-2; d_call: TRBD2; j_call: TRBJ2-2; clone_size: many; cdr3_aa: CASSQELAAPPHGELFF; cdr3_nt: TGTGCCAGCAGCCAAGAGCTAGCGGCCCCCCCCCACGGGGAGCTGTTTTTT
cdr3_length: 15; v_call: TRBV27; d_call: NA; j_call: TRBJ2-6; clone_size: NA; cdr3_aa: CASSLVKVGANVLTF; cdr3_nt: TGTGCCAGCAGTTTAGTCAAGGTTGGGGCCAACGTCCTGACTTTC
cdr3_length: 12; v_call: TRBV13; d_call: NA; j_call: TRBJ2-7; clone_size: NA; cdr3_aa: CASSLTEYEQYF; cdr3_nt: TGTGCCAGCAGCTTAACAGAATACGAGCAGTACTTC
cdr3_length: 15; v_call: TRBV7-2; d_call: NA; j_call: TRBJ2-4; clone_size: few; cdr3_aa: CASSSVRGGMDIQYF; cdr3_nt: TGTGCCAGCAGCTCGGTGCGAGGGGGAATGGACATTCAGTACTTC
cdr3_length: 15; v_call: TRBV6-1; d_call: TRBD2; j_call: TRBJ2-1; clone_size: many; cdr3_aa: CASSDTLAGEREQFF; cdr3_nt: TGTGCCAGCAGTGACACCTTAGCGGGAGAACGTGAGCAGTTCTTC
cdr3_length: 14; v_call: TRBV7-9; d_call: NA; j_call: TRBJ2-5; clone_size: many; cdr3_aa: CASSPGRGTETQYF; cdr3_nt: TGTGCCAGCAGCCCCGGCCGGGGCACAGAGACCCAGTACTTC
cdr3_length: 15; v_call: TRBV9; d_call: TRBD2; j_call: TRBJ2-7; clone_size: many; cdr3_aa: CASSEAGSGSYEQYF; cdr3_nt: TGTGCCAGCAGCGAAGCGGGGAGCGGTTCCTACGAGCAGTACTTC
cdr3_length: 15; v_call: TRBV7-9; d_call: NA; j_call: TRBJ2-3; clone_size: many; cdr3_aa: CASRAGLGHTDTQYF; cdr3_nt: TGTGCCAGCAGGGCGGGACTTGGGCACACAGATACGCAGTATTTT
cdr3_length: 13; v_call: TRBV5-1; d_call: TRBD1; j_call: TRBJ2-5; clone_size: NA; cdr3_aa: CASSPTGVATQYF; cdr3_nt: TGCGCCAGCAGCCCGACAGGGGTCGCGACCCAGTACTTC
cdr3_length: 15; v_call: TRBV7-9; d_call: NA; j_call: TRBJ2-7; clone_size: few; cdr3_aa: CASSVDGASLYEQYF; cdr3_nt: TGTGCCAGCAGCGTCGATGGGGCCTCTCTGTACGAGCAGTACTTC
cdr3_length: 15; v_call: TRBV11-2; d_call: NA; j_call: TRBJ2-3; clone_size: few; cdr3_aa: CASSPLASSTDTQYF; cdr3_nt: TGTGCCAGCAGCCCCCTAGCGTCTAGCACAGATACGCAGTATTTT
cdr3_length: 17; v_call: TRBV19; d_call: TRBD2; j_call: TRBJ2-5; clone_size: NA; cdr3_aa: CASSIGLAGIRRSTQYF; cdr3_nt: TGTGCCAGTAGTATAGGACTAGCAGGAATAAGAAGGTCGACCCAGTACTTC
cdr3_length: 13; v_call: TRBV28; d_call: NA; j_call: TRBJ1-2; clone_size: NA; cdr3_aa: CASSLRWGRGYTF; cdr3_nt: TGTGCCAGCAGTTTACGATGGGGGCGCGGCTACACCTTC
cdr3_length: 13; v_call: TRBV5-1; d_call: NA; j_call: TRBJ2-7; clone_size: many; cdr3_aa: CASSLSREYEQYF; cdr3_nt: TGCGCCAGCAGCTTGAGCAGAGAGTACGAGCAGTACTTC
cdr3_length: 13; v_call: TRBV20-1; d_call: NA; j_call: TRBJ2-1; clone_size: few; cdr3_aa: CSAGAAPYNEQFF; cdr3_nt: TGCAGTGCTGGAGCGGCCCCCTACAATGAGCAGTTCTTC
cdr3_length: 12; v_call: TRBV15; d_call: NA; j_call: TRBJ2-3; clone_size: many; cdr3_aa: CATSGVTDTQYF; cdr3_nt: TGTGCCACCAGCGGCGTAACAGATACGCAGTATTTT
cdr3_length: 15; v_call: TRBV27; d_call: TRBD1; j_call: TRBJ2-1; clone_size: NA; cdr3_aa: CATTKPGQGAGEQFF; cdr3_nt: TGTGCCACCACGAAACCGGGACAGGGAGCCGGGGAGCAGTTCTTC
cdr3_length: 16; v_call: TRBV21-1; d_call: NA; j_call: TRBJ2-7; clone_size: NA; cdr3_aa: CASKEPGGTNSYEQYF; cdr3_nt: TGTGCCAGCAAAGAGCCCGGGGGAACTAACTCCTACGAGCAGTACTTC
cdr3_length: 14; v_call: TRBV3-1; d_call: NA; j_call: TRBJ1-1; clone_size: NA; cdr3_aa: CASSQTTGLTEAFF; cdr3_nt: TGTGCCAGCAGCCAAACCACAGGGCTTACTGAAGCTTTCTTT
cdr3_length: 14; v_call: TRBV12-3/TRBV12-4; d_call: NA; j_call: TRBJ2-2; clone_size: few; cdr3_aa: CASSLLSWTGELFF; cdr3_nt: TGTGCCAGCAGTTTACTCTCCTGGACCGGGGAGCTGTTTTTT
cdr3_length: 14; v_call: TRBV12-3/TRBV12-4; d_call: NA; j_call: TRBJ1-1; clone_size: NA; cdr3_aa: CASSFQIMNTEAFF; cdr3_nt: TGTGCCAGCAGTTTCCAAATAATGAACACTGAAGCTTTCTTT
cdr3_length: 13; v_call: TRBV20-1; d_call: NA; j_call: TRBJ1-5; clone_size: few; cdr3_aa: CSAEVSGNQPQHF; cdr3_nt: TGCAGTGCAGAGGTTTCGGGGAATCAGCCCCAGCATTTT
cdr3_length: 12; v_call: TRBV20-1; d_call: NA; j_call: TRBJ2-5; clone_size: few; cdr3_aa: CSAGRRPETQYF; cdr3_nt: TGCAGTGCCGGACGTCGGCCAGAGACCCAGTACTTC
cdr3_length: 14; v_call: TRBV20-1; d_call: TRBD2; j_call: TRBJ2-7; clone_size: NA; cdr3_aa: CSGGARGLVDEQYF; cdr3_nt: TGCAGTGGGGGGGCCCGGGGACTAGTGGACGAGCAGTACTTC
cdr3_length: 12; v_call: TRBV5-1; d_call: NA; j_call: TRBJ1-1; clone_size: few; cdr3_aa: CASSLGEFEAFF; cdr3_nt: TGCGCCAGCAGCTTGGGTGAGTTCGAAGCTTTCTTT
cdr3_length: 13; v_call: TRBV7-9; d_call: NA; j_call: TRBJ2-5; clone_size: few; cdr3_aa: CASSPIGTETQYF; cdr3_nt: TGTGCCAGCAGCCCTATAGGAACAGAGACCCAGTACTTC
cdr3_length: 14; v_call: TRBV6-1; d_call: NA; j_call: TRBJ1-5; clone_size: NA; cdr3_aa: CASSTRAMNQPQHF; cdr3_nt: TGTGCCAGCAGCACCAGGGCAATGAATCAGCCCCAGCATTTT
cdr3_length: 13; v_call: TRBV12-3/TRBV12-4; d_call: TRBD2; j_call: TRBJ2-7; clone_size: few; cdr3_aa: CASRTGTRSEQYF; cdr3_nt: TGTGCCAGCAGGACCGGGACTAGAAGCGAGCAGTACTTC
cdr3_length: 17; v_call: TRBV29-1; d_call: TRBD1; j_call: TRBJ2-4; clone_size: few; cdr3_aa: CSVLGQNSNLAKNIQYF; cdr3_nt: TGCAGCGTCCTGGGACAGAACTCTAATTTAGCCAAAAACATTCAGTACTTC
cdr3_length: 12; v_call: TRBV20-1; d_call: NA; j_call: TRBJ2-7; clone_size: NA; cdr3_aa: CSAIDRAIGQYF; cdr3_nt: TGCAGTGCAATCGACAGAGCGATAGGGCAGTACTTC
cdr3_length: 14; v_call: TRBV29-1; d_call: TRBD1; j_call: TRBJ2-7; clone_size: NA; cdr3_aa: CSVEARDRTYEQYF; cdr3_nt: TGCAGCGTAGAGGCGCGGGACAGGACCTACGAGCAGTACTTC